This T cell receptor beta chain was retrieved from a study of vaccination effects on CD4 cells after COVID-19. Whole-study results and caveats: There was only 1 of 255 vaccine-induced clones in healthy vaccinees that cross-reacted with common cold coronaviruses. Late in the post-vaccination period, infection-induced and vaccine-induced clones underwent marked clonal contraction.

Before any sequencing was done, the ViraFEST assay used viral peptide pools to expand antigen-specific CD4+ T cells. Upon completion of under eleven days in culture, CD4+ T cells were isolated. Two doses of BNT162b2 or mRNA-1273 vaccine were administered to participants. Cultures got half-medium changes with IL-2 on days 3 and 7. Points on this clone: Its antigen remains unknown.

The CDR3 extends over 17 amino acids. From germline, CDR1 is SGHTA and CDR2 FQGTGA. V gave up 1 base and J gave up 9 bases, with 22 bases separating them. TCRdb keeps only in-frame clones here, not all; method: immunoSEQ multiplex PCR. The sample holds under 80,000 clones, about 80% seen once. The source is a human donor who received a COVID-19 vaccine. V usage is TRBV7-3 and J usage is TRBJ2-1; maybe TRBD2 (7 bases). The sequences come from CD4+ T cells from PBMCs cultured with HCoV-OC43 spike peptides, collected after COVID-19 vaccination. This sample's subset: HCoV-OC43 spike overlapping peptide pool stimulation. The CDR3 DNA is TGTGCCAGCAGCTTAAGCATGCGCGGGGGCCCGGGCGGTGAGCAGTTCTTC. Protein: CASSLSMRGGPGGEQFF.